The 29 T cell receptor beta chains below were found in one sample sequenced in a study of blood T cell repertoires in COVID-19. This table comes from immunoSEQ multiplex PCR, and its TCRdb copy is limited to in-frame clones, with some not included. This sample has some 520,000 clones, with 85% to 90% found just once. The specimen was peripheral blood. These receptor sequences come from a man younger than 35 with COVID-19, enrolled during active disease.

The chain joins TRBV6-2 or TRBV6-3 to TRBJ2-1; TRBD2 matches 12 bases. V lost 5 bases to trimming and J lost 12 bases; unmatched junction nucleotides: 11. Germline V CDR1 and CDR2: MNHEY, SVGEGT. The CDR3 totals 15 residues. CDR3 residues: CASSASSGRATAQFF. Here the CDR3 DNA reads TGTGCCAGCAGTGCTTCTAGCGGGAGGGCCACGGCGCAGTTCTTC.

J is TRBJ2-1 and V is TRBV6-5, with TRBD1 matching 11 bases. Germline loops: CDR1 MNHEY, CDR2 SVGAGI. V lost 2 bases to trimming and J lost 7 bases; unmatched junction nucleotides: 7. This CDR3 has 16 residues. The CDR3 is CASSYPGTGGRNEQFF. CDR3 in DNA: TGTGCCAGCAGTTACCCAGGGACAGGGGGTCGAAATGAGCAGTTCTTC.

This chain joins TRBV29-1 and TRBJ2-1; 7 positions match TRBD1. The CDR3 spans 12 residues. The J segment lost 12 bases and the V segment lost 0 bases, leaving 5 bases of the junction unmatched. Per the germline V gene, CDR1 is SQVTM and CDR2 is ANQGSEA. The CDR3 loop is CSVEDYRGLQFF. The CDR3 nucleotides read TGCAGCGTTGAAGACTACAGGGGCCTGCAGTTCTTC.

The rearrangement uses TRBV7-2 and TRBJ2-7; D is undetermined. This CDR3 is 12 amino acids long. Germline-derived CDR1 and CDR2 are SGHTA and FQGNSA. V lost 5 bases to trimming and J lost 6 bases, with 11 bases between them. CDR3 nucleotide sequence: TGTGCCAGCAGCCCCTCTTTCCGCGAGCAGTACTTC. Protein product: CASSPSFREQYF.

The gene calls are TRBV10-3 and TRBJ1-1; TRBD1 is a possible D gene (5 bases). Germline lookup yields CDR1 ENHRY and CDR2 SYGVKD. This CDR3 spans 14 amino acids. Between the trimmed V and J ends, which lost 6 bases and 2 bases, there was a span of 13 bases. The CDR3 DNA is TGTGCCATCAGGTTTGCGGGGGTAAACACTGAAGCTTTCTTT. Translation gives CAIRFAGVNTEAFF.

V gene TRBV30 combines with J gene TRBJ2-4; no clear D gene. Germline values: CDR1 GTSNPN, CDR2 SVGIG (reference sequence). With 0 bases removed from V and 0 bases from J, the gap between germline ends came to 9 bases. There are 15 residues in the CDR3. The CDR3 sequence is CAWSVQPLAKNIQYF. In nucleotides, the CDR3 is TGTGCCTGGAGTGTACAACCGTTAGCCAAAAACATTCAGTACTTC.

This clone was seen only a few times. This chain links TRBV24-1 with TRBJ1-3, with unresolved D. Trimming shortened V by 10 bases and J by 5 bases, and 11 bases separated the two germline ends. In germline, CDR1 is KGHDR, CDR2 SFDVKD. This CDR3 has 12 residues. The CDR3 nucleotides read TGTGCCACGGAGGACTCAAGAAACACCATATATTTT. Protein product: CATEDSRNTIYF.

The chain has TRBV11-2 and TRBJ2-1, with D possibly matching TRBD2 (6 bases). The CDR3 loop spans 16 amino acids. The germline gives CDR1 SGHAT, CDR2 FQNNGV. V dropped 5 bases and J dropped 2 bases, with 16 bases sitting between them. In DNA form, the CDR3 reads TGTGCCAGCAGCCGAAACTCGGGGGTAACCTACAATGAGCAGTTCTTC. Translation gives CASSRNSGVTYNEQFF.

The CDR3 protein is CASSYSDRANTGELFF. The CDR3 DNA reads as TGTGCCAGCAGTTATTCTGACAGGGCGAACACCGGGGAGCTGTTTTTT. V gene TRBV6-5 combines with J gene TRBJ2-2; 7 nucleotides align to TRBD1. The CDR3 is 16 amino acids. Unmatched junction bases numbered 4, after V lost 3 bases and J lost 0 bases. In germline, CDR1 is MNHEY, CDR2 SVGAGI.

This chain links TRBV6-5 with TRBJ2-7; 9 nucleotides line up with TRBD1. Germline CDR1 reads MNHEY; CDR2 reads SVGAGI. There are 16 residues in the CDR3. Trimming cost V 3 bases and J 6 bases; bases outside gene matches: 12. CDR3 DNA: TGTGCCAGCAGTTATCTCCCGGGACAGGGAGGAACCGAGCAGTACTTC. Residues: CASSYLPGQGGTEQYF.

Only one count was recorded for this clone. For the CDR3, the DNA is TGTGCCACCAGTGGGCAGTTCTTCTATGGCTACACCTTC. Amino acid sequence: CATSGQFFYGYTF. The genes are TRBV24-1 and TRBJ1-2; D not resolved. This CDR3 region has 13 residues. V was shortened by 5 bases and J by 4 bases, with 10 bases between the two germline ends. Germline CDR1 KGHDR, CDR2 SFDVKD.

The chain is built from TRBV5-4 and TRBJ2-3; 12 bases map to TRBD2. Germline CDR1 SGHNT, CDR2 YYREEE (reference sequence). Trimming removed 4 bases from V and 0 bases from J; junction bases left unmatched: 6. This CDR3 spans 17 amino acids. CDR3 sequence (DNA): TGTGCCAGCAGCACCGGACTAGCGGGAACTAGCACAGATACGCAGTATTTT. It yields the protein CASSTGLAGTSTDTQYF.

The rearrangement links TRBV15 to TRBJ1-4; D remains unclear. CDR3 length: 13 residues. The germline V gene encodes CDR1 LNHNV and CDR2 YYDKDF (reference sequence). The V gene lost 5 bases and the J gene lost 8 bases, with 12 bases spanning the gap. CDR3 sequence reads: CATSFDGGEKLFF. The CDR3 region has the DNA TGTGCCACCAGCTTCGACGGCGGGGAAAAACTGTTTTTT.

This clone occurred once. The J gene is TRBJ1-1, the V gene TRBV15; 9 positions match TRBD1. The V gene end was trimmed by 0 bases and the J gene end by 7 bases; junction bases not matched to a gene: 18. The CDR3 runs 19 residues. Per germline, CDR1 LNHNV and CDR2 YYDKDF (reference sequence). CDR3 DNA: TGTGCCACCAGCAGAGATCAGGTAGAACAGGGGGCCACACTTAATGAAGCTTTCTTT. Its translation: CATSRDQVEQGATLNEAFF.

This clone was observed a few times. The chain has TRBV27 and TRBJ1-5; 9 positions match TRBD1. The length of the CDR3 is 17 residues. Losses at the gene ends were 5 bases for V and 2 bases for J; bases not matched to a gene: 10. Germline CDR1 reads MNHEY; CDR2 reads SMNVEV (reference sequence). The DNA of the CDR3 is TGTGCCAGCAGTGCACTTTACAGGGGGCAAGGCAATCAGCCCCAGCATTTT. Translating it yields CASSALYRGQGNQPQHF.

The rearrangement links TRBV3-1 (or the pseudogene TRBV3-2) to TRBJ2-1, with 10 bases lining up with TRBD1. V shed 0 bases, J shed 4 bases, and the junction held 3 bases outside the gene matches. From germline, CDR1 is LGHDT and CDR2 YNNKEL (reference sequence). The CDR3 extends over 16 amino acids. CDR3 DNA sequence: TGTGCCAGCAGCCAAGATTTGGGACAGGGGTACAATGAGCAGTTCTTC. As protein: CASSQDLGQGYNEQFF.

In this sample, this clone turned up once. The rearrangement uses TRBV5-1 and TRBJ1-1; D is possibly TRBD1 (5 bases). CDR3 size: 13 residues. The V and J ends lost 5 bases and 3 bases respectively, with 11 bases between them. The germline V gene encodes CDR1 SGHRS and CDR2 YFSETQ. The chain's CDR3 is CASRRQSDTEAFF. Here the CDR3 DNA reads TGCGCCAGCAGGAGACAGTCGGACACTGAAGCTTTCTTT. Looking up the rest from reference TRBV5-1 and TRBJ1-1 gives the full variable domain: KAGVTQTPRYLIKTRGQQVTLSCSPISGHRSVSWYQQTPGQGLQFLFEYFSETQRNKGNFPGRFSGRQFSNSRSEMNVSTLELGDSALYLCASRRQSDTEAFFGQGTRLTVV.

V gene TRBV7-9 combines with J gene TRBJ2-2; 7 positions match TRBD1. CDR1 is SEHNR and CDR2 is FQNEAQ in the germline V gene (reference sequence). Trimming removed 5 bases from V and 4 bases from J; junction bases left unmatched: 10. The CDR3 contains 16 residues. The CDR3 reads CASSRSQGQSTGELFF. As DNA, the CDR3 is TGTGCCAGCAGCCGATCCCAGGGACAGAGCACCGGGGAGCTGTTTTTT.

This clone was recorded once. CDR3 residues: CASSFKASGRVRSTDTQYF. CDR3 DNA: TGTGCCAGCAGTTTTAAGGCTAGCGGGAGGGTTCGGAGCACAGATACGCAGTATTTT. V usage is TRBV27 and J usage is TRBJ2-3, with 12 bases fitting TRBD2. V lost 3 bases, J lost 0 bases, and 10 bases stayed unmatched. The V gene's germline CDR1 is MNHEY and CDR2 SMNVEV (reference sequence). This CDR3 has 19 residues.

This clone was picked up one time. The rearrangement uses TRBV28 and TRBJ2-3, with D uncertain. CDR3 size: 13 residues. Trimming took 4 bases from V and 2 from J, leaving 7 bases between them. Looked up from germline, CDR1 is MDHEN and CDR2 is SYDVKM. The DNA of the CDR3 is TGTGCCAGCAGTTCGAGGAACACAGATACGCAGTATTTT. It translates to CASSSRNTDTQYF.

This chain uses TRBV7-9 with TRBJ1-1, with D unclear. The V gene's germline CDR1 is SEHNR and CDR2 FQNEAQ (reference sequence). The V and J ends lost 3 bases and 5 bases respectively, with 10 bases between them. This CDR3 is 13 amino acids long. The CDR3 region has the DNA TGTGCCAGCAGCTTTCCCCCGAGTACTGAAGCTTTCTTT. Translated, it gives CASSFPPSTEAFF.

This rearrangement joins TRBV19 to TRBJ1-1; 9 nucleotides align to TRBD1. The germline gives CDR1 LNHDA, CDR2 SQIVND (reference sequence). V trimming: 4 bases; J trimming: 2 bases; junction bases outside the gene matches: 2. The CDR3 consists of 14 residues. The CDR3 is CASSRGQGNTEAFF. CDR3 coding DNA: TGTGCCAGTAGTAGGGGACAGGGAAACACTGAAGCTTTCTTT.

The chain has TRBV6-1 and TRBJ1-4, with TRBD1 matching over 8 bases. Per the germline V gene, CDR1 is MNHNS and CDR2 is SASEGT. The trim removed 3 bases at V and 10 bases at J, leaving 7 bases unmatched. CDR3 length: 14 residues. The DNA of the CDR3 is TGTGCCAGCAGTGAGGACAGGGCTCCCCTAAAACTGTTTTTT. It specifies CASSEDRAPLKLFF.

The rearrangement uses TRBV12-3 or TRBV12-4 and TRBJ1-5, with D hard to call. The V and J ends lost 7 bases and 4 bases respectively, with 11 bases between them. The CDR3 covers 13 residues. The CDR3 sequence: CASTVSVNQPQHF. CDR3 coding DNA: TGTGCCAGCACCGTTTCGGTGAATCAGCCCCAGCATTTT.

Remarks on this clone: A read error may account for a junction end that differs from germline. This rearrangement joins TRBV19 to TRBJ2-1; TRBD1 agrees at 12 bases. Germline lookup yields CDR1 LNHDA and CDR2 SQIVND (reference sequence). The CDR3 is 17 amino acids. This chain's CDR3 is CASSLDPGQGAGNEQFF. CDR3 nucleotide sequence: TGTGCCAGTAGTCTAGACCCGGGACAGGGGGCAGGCAATGAGCAGTTCTTC.

V is TRBV2 and J is TRBJ2-7, with a tentative D call TRBD1 (5 bases). The CDR3 is made up of 13 amino acids. V lost 6 bases and J lost 3, with 12 bases in between. CDR1 and CDR2 (germline): SNHLY, FYNNEI. The CDR3 region is CASRKQEYYEQYF. The CDR3 coding sequence is TGTGCCAGCAGAAAACAGGAATACTACGAGCAGTACTTC.

Here the CDR3 reads CASSAPGTTPYEQYF. As DNA, the CDR3 is TGTGCCAGTAGTGCCCCCGGGACAACACCCTACGAGCAGTACTTC. V is TRBV19 and J is TRBJ2-7, with D tentatively TRBD1 (6 bases). The CDR3 loop spans 15 amino acids. Trimming removed 5 bases from V and 2 bases from J, with 16 bases in between. Germline lookup yields CDR1 LNHDA and CDR2 SQIVND (reference sequence).

The genes are TRBV6-5 and TRBJ2-1; D is perhaps TRBD2 (6 bases). Germline CDR1 and CDR2: MNHEY and SVGAGI. V lost 8 bases to trimming and J lost 3 bases, with 17 bases between them. The CDR3 is 15 amino acids. The CDR3 DNA reads TGTGCCAGCCGCGCTCTAGCGATAGACTACAATGAGCAGTTCTTC. Translated: CASRALAIDYNEQFF.

This clone was detected only a few times. V usage is TRBV7-9 and J usage is TRBJ2-7, with a weak D call TRBD2 (6 bases). The V gene's germline CDR1 is SEHNR and CDR2 FQNEAQ (reference sequence). Trimming shortened V by 7 bases and J by 6 bases, and 22 bases separated the two germline ends. The CDR3 is 15 amino acids. In DNA, the CDR3 is TGTGCCAGCACGGAGGTCCGAGCGGGTCACGGCGAGCAGTACTTC. This codes for CASTEVRAGHGEQYF.